This TCR beta chain was identified during a study of T cell repertoires in cytomegalovirus infection. Study summary: Matching HLA type and CMV infection were both indicated by public TCR beta signatures. The study, taken as a whole, reports: Cumulative public TCR beta family frequency identified carriers of CMV plus the relevant HLA. Clonotype analysis showed dominance of the ex vivo response by HLA-C-restricted CMV-specific TCR beta clonotypes.

A single count supports this clonotype. Its specificity is not known. Via MiXCR, TCRdb re-called the reads, giving one row per CDR3 protein. Here the sample spans 350,000 to 500,000 distinct CDR3 sequences, approximately 32% being singletons. From germline, CDR1 is LNHNV and CDR2 YYDKDF (reference sequence). The CDR3 has 13 amino acids. The germline V and J ends were trimmed by 3 bases and 6 bases, with 10 bases remaining between them. This chain joins TRBV15 and TRBJ2-3; D call uncertain. The clonotype comes from a human donor in good health (CMV status not recorded). Some clones in this sample may be carry-over from other donors' samples. Sequenced input: PBMCs. The CDR3 loop is CATSSRVADTQYF. The CDR3 DNA reads as TGTGCCACCAGCAGTCGGGTGGCGGATACGCAGTATTTT.